This T cell receptor (beta chain) was captured by sequencing in a study of OX40 agonist ivuxolimab in advanced cancers. Across the whole study: Mean age 60 years, range roughly 20 to 85; just over 80% male.

Germline CDR1 and CDR2: LNHNV and YYDKDF (reference sequence). The V and J ends lost 5 bases and 4 bases respectively, with 14 bases between them. This CDR3 is 14 amino acids long. Repertoires were generated with immunoSEQ multiplex PCR, while TCRdb's copy carries only in-frame clones and drops some. This sample has 75,000 to 90,000 clones, with approximately 84% found just once. The sequence was collected from an adult with an advanced solid tumor such as melanoma, head and neck, liver or kidney cancer. This sample comprised CD4+ or CD8+ T cells sorted from blood, obtained in a trial of the OX40 agonist ivuxolimab. The V gene is TRBV15, the J gene TRBJ1-1; perhaps TRBD1 as D (5 bases). CDR3: CATSSGGSGTEAFF. The CDR3, as DNA: TGTGCCACCAGCTCCGGGGGATCGGGCACTGAAGCTTTCTTT.